A single TCR beta chain is shown here with its context. The CDR3 is 14 amino acids. In germline, CDR1 is LNHDA, CDR2 SQIVND (reference sequence). V lost 7 bases to trimming and J lost 5 bases, with 18 bases between them. The entry originates in a study of blood T cell repertoires in COVID-19. Study-wide background: In each case, the material was cDNA or gDNA derived from T cells, B-cell-depleted T cells, or PBMCs.

TCRdb's table, derived via immunoSEQ multiplex PCR, lists solely in-frame clones and lacks some. The repertoire consists of some 220,000 clones, with around 86% occurring once and the leading ten covering roughly 5.5%. This TCR was sampled from an older woman with COVID-19, enrolled during active disease. This chain uses TRBV19 with TRBJ2-7, with a weak D call TRBD2 (5 bases). Sequencing was carried out using peripheral blood. The CDR3 protein is CASTPGDRFNEQYF. The DNA for the CDR3 is TGTGCCAGTACCCCCGGGGATAGGTTCAACGAGCAGTACTTC.